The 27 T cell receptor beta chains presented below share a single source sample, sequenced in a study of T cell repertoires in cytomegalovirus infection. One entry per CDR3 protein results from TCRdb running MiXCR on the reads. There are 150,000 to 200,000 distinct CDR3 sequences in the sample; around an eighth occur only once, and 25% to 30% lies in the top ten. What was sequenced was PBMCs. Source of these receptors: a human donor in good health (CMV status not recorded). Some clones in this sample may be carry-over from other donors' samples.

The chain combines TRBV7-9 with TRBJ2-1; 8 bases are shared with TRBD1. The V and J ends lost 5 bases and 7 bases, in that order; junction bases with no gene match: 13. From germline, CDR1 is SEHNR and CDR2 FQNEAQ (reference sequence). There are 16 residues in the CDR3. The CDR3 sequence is CASSPPGGALVNEQFF. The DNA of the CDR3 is TGTGCCAGCAGCCCCCCAGGGGGCGCATTGGTGAATGAGCAGTTCTTC.

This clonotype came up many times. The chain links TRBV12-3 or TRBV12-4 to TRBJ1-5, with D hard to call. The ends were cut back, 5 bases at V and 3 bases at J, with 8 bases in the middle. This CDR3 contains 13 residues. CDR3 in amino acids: CASSAGFNQPQHF. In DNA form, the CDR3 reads TGTGCCAGCAGTGCGGGTTTCAATCAGCCCCAGCATTTT.

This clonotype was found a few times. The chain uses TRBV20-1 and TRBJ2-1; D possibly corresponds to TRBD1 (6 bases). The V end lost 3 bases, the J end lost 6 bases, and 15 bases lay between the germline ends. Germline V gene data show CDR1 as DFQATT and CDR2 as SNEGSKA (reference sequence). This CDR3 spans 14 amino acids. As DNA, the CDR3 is TGCAGTGCTAGTATGGGGGCCTCGGGCAATGAGCAGTTCTTC. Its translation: CSASMGASGNEQFF.

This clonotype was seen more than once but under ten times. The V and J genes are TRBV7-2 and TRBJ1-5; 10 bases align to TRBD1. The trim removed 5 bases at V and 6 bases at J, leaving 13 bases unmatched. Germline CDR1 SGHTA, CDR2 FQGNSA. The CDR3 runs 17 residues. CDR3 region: CASSARPGTGAVQPQHF. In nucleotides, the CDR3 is TGTGCCAGCAGCGCAAGACCCGGGACAGGGGCCGTTCAGCCCCAGCATTTT. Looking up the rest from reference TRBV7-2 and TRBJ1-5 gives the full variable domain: GAGVSQSPSNKVTEKGKDVELRCDPISGHTALYWYRQSLGQGLEFLIYFQGNSAPDKSGLPSDRFSAERTGGSVSTLTIQRTQQEDSAVYLCASSARPGTGAVQPQHFGDGTRLSIL.

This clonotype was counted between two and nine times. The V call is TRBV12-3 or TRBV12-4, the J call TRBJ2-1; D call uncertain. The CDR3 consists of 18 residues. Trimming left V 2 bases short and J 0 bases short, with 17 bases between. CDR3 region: CASSLKMTGQNSYNEQFF. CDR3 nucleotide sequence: TGTGCCAGCAGTTTAAAGATGACGGGCCAAAACTCCTACAATGAGCAGTTCTTC.

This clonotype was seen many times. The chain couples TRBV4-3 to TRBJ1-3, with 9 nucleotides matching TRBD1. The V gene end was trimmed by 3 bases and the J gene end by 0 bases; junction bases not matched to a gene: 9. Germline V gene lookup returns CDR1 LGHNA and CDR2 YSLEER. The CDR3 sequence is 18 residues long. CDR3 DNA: TGCGCCAGCAGCCACGCACGGACAGGGGAGTTCTCTGGAAACACCATATATTTT. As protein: CASSHARTGEFSGNTIYF.

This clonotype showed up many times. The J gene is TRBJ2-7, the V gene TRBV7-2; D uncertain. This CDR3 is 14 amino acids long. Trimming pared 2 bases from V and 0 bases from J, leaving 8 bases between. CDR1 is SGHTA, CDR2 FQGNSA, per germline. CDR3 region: CASSLMAASYEQYF. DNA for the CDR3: TGTGCCAGCAGCTTAATGGCAGCCTCCTACGAGCAGTACTTC.

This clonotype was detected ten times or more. The CDR3 DNA reads TGTGCCAGCAGCCCCGGACTAGGGGAGACAGATACGCAGTATTTT. It codes for CASSPGLGETDTQYF. J is TRBJ2-3 and V is TRBV7-9; 7 bases align to TRBD2. Losses at the gene ends were 5 bases for V and 3 bases for J; bases not matched to a gene: 8. The CDR3 runs to 15 residues. The germline V gene encodes CDR1 SEHNR and CDR2 FQNEAQ (reference sequence).

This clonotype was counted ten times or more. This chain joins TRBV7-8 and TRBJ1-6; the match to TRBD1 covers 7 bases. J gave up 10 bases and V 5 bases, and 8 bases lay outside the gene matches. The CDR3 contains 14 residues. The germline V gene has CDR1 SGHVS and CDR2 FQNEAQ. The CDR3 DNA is TGTGCCAGCAGCCAGACAGGGTACGGGTCACCCCTCCACTTT. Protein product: CASSQTGYGSPLHF.

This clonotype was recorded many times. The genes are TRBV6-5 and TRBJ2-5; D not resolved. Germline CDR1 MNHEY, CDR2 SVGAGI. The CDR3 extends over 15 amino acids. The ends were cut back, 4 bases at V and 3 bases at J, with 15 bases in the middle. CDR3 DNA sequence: TGTGCCAGCAGTTTCACACTCCGTGGGAAAGAGACCCAGTACTTC. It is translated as CASSFTLRGKETQYF.

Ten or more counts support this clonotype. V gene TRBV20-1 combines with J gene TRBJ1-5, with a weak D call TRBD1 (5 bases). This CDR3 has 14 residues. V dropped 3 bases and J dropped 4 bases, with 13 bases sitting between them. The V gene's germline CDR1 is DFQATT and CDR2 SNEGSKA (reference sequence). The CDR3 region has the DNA TGCAGTGCTAGCGCGGGGGAGATTAATCAGCCCCAGCATTTT. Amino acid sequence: CSASAGEINQPQHF.

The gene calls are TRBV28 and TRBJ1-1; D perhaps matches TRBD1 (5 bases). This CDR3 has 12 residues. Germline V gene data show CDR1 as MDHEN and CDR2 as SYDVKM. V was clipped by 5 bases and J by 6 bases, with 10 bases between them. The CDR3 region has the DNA TGTGCCAGCAGTAAGGGGAAACCTGAAGCTTTCTTT. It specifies CASSKGKPEAFF.

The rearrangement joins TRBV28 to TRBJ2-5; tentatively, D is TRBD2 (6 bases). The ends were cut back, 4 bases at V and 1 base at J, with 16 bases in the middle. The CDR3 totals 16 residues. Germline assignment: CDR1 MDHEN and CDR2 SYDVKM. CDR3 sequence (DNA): TGTGCCAGCAGTTCTTACCCGAGGAGGGGCCAAGAGACCCAGTACTTC. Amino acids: CASSSYPRRGQETQYF.

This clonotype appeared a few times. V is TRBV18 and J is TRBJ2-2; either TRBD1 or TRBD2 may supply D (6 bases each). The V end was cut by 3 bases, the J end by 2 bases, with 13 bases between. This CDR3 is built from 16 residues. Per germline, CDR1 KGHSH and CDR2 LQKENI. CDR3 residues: CASSPTGGGNTGELFF. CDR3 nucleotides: TGTGCCAGCTCACCCACCGGGGGCGGAAACACCGGGGAGCTGTTTTTT.

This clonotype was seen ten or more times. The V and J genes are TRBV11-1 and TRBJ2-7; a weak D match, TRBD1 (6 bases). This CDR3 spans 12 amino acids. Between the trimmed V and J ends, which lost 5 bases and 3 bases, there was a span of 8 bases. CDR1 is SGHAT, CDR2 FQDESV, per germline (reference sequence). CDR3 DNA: TGTGCCAGCAGCAAACAGGGCTACGAGCAGTACTTC. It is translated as CASSKQGYEQYF.

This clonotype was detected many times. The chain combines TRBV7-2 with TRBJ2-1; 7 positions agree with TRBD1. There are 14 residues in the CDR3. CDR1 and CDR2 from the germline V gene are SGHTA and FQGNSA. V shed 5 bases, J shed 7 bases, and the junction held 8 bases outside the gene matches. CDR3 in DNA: TGTGCCAGCAGCCTACAGGGGTTTGTGAATGAGCAGTTCTTC. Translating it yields CASSLQGFVNEQFF. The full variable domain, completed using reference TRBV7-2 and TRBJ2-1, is GAGVSQSPSNKVTEKGKDVELRCDPISGHTALYWYRQSLGQGLEFLIYFQGNSAPDKSGLPSDRFSAERTGGSVSTLTIQRTQQEDSAVYLCASSLQGFVNEQFFGPGTRLTVL.

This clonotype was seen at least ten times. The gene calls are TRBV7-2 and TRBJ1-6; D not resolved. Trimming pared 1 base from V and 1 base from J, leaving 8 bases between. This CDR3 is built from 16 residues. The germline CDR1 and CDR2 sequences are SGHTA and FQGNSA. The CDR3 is CASSLGGGSYNSPLHF. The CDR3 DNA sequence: TGTGCCAGCAGCTTAGGGGGAGGGTCCTATAATTCACCCCTCCACTTT.

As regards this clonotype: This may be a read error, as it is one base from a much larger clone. The CDR3: CVSGWANTEAFF. Written as DNA, the CDR3 is TGTGTTAGTGGTTGGGCGAACACTGAAGCTTTCTTT. The chain is built from TRBV12-5 and TRBJ1-1; no reliable D call. Germline values: CDR1 LGHNT, CDR2 FRNRAP. The CDR3 covers 12 residues.

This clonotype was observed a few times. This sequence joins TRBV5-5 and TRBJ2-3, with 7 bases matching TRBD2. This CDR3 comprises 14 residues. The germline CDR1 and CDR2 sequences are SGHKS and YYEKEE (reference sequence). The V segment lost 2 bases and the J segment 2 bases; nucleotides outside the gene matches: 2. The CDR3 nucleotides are TGTGCCAGCAGCTTTGGGACTAACACAGATACGCAGTATTTT. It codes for CASSFGTNTDTQYF.

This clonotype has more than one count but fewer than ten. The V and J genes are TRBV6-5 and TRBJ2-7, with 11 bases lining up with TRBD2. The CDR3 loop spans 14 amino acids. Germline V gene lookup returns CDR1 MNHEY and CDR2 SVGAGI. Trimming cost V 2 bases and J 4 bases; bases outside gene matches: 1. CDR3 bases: TGTGCCAGCAGTTACGGGACTAGCGGTTACGAGCAGTACTTC. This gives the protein CASSYGTSGYEQYF.

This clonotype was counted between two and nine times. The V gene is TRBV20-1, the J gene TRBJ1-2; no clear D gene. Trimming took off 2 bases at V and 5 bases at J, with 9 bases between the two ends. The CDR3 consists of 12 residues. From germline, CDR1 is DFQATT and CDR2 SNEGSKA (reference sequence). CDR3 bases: TGCAGTGCTAGATTTTCCGAATATGGCTACACCTTC. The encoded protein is CSARFSEYGYTF.

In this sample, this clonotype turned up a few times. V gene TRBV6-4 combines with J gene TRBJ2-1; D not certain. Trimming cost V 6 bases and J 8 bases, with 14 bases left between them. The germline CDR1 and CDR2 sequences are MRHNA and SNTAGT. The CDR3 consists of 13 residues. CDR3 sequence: CASSGDLLDEQFF. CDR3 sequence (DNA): TGTGCCAGCAGCGGCGACCTGCTGGATGAGCAGTTCTTC.

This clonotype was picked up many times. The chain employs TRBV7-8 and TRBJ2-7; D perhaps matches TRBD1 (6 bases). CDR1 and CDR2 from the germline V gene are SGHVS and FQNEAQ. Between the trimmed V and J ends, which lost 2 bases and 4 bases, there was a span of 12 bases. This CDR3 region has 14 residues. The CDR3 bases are TGTGCCAGCAGCTTATTAGGCAGGGGTTACGAGCAGTACTTC. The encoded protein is CASSLLGRGYEQYF.

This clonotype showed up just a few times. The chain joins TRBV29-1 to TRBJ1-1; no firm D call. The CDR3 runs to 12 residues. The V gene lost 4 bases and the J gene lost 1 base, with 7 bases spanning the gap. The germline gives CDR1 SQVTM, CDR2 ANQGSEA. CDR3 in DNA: TGCAGCGTTGGGAACTCGAACACTGAAGCTTTCTTT. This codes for CSVGNSNTEAFF.

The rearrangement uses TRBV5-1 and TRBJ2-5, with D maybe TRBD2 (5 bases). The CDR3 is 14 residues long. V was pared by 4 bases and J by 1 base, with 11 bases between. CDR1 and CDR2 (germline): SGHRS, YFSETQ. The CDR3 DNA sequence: TGCGCCAGCAGCCCACTCGGGGTCCAAGAGACCCAGTACTTC. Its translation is CASSPLGVQETQYF.

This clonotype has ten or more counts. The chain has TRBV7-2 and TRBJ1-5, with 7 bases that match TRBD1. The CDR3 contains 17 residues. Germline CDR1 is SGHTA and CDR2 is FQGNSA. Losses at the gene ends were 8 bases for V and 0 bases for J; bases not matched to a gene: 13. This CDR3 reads CASGTEENVISNQPQHF. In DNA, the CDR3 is TGTGCCAGCGGGACAGAAGAAAACGTCATTAGCAATCAGCCCCAGCATTTT.

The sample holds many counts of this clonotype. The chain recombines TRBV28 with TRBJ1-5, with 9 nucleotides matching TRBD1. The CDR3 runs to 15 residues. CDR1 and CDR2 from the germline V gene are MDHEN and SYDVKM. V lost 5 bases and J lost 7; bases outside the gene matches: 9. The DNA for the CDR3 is TGTGCCAGCAGTCCCCCGGACAGGGGCAGGCAGCCCCAGCATTTT. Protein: CASSPPDRGRQPQHF.